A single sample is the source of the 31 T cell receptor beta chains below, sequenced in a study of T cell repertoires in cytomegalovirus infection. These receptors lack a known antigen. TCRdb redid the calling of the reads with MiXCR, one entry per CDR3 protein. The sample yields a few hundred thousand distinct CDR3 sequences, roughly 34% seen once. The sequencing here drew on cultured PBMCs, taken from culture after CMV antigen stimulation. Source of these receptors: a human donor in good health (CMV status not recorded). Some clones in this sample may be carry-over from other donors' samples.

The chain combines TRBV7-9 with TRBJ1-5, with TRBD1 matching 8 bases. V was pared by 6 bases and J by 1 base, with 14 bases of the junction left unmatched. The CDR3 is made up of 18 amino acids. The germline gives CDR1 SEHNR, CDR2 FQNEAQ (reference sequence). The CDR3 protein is CASSPDRGSLESNQPQHF. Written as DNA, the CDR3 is TGTGCCAGCAGTCCCGACAGGGGAAGTTTGGAAAGCAATCAGCCCCAGCATTTT.

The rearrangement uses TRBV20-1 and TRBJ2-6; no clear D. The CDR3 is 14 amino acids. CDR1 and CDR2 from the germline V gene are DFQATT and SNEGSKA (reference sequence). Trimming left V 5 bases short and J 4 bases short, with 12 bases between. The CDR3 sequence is CSAEPDSGANVLTF. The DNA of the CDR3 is TGCAGTGCTGAACCCGACTCCGGGGCCAACGTCCTGACTTTC.

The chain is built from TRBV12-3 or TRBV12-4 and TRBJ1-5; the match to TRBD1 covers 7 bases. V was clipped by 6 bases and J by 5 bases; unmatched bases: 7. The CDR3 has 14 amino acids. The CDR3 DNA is TGTGCCAGCAGCTATGACAGGGCCGATCAGCCCCAGCATTTT. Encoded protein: CASSYDRADQPQHF.

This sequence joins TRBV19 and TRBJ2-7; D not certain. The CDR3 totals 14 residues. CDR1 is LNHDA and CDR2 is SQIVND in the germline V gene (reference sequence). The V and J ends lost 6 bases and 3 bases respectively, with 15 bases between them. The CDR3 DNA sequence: TGTGCCAGTAGAAATGTGGCAGGTCTCTACGAGCAGTACTTC. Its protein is CASRNVAGLYEQYF. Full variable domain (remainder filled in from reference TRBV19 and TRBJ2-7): DGGITQSPKYLFRKEGQNVTLSCEQNLNHDAMYWYRQDPGQGLRLIYYSQIVNDFQKGDIAEGYSVSREKKESFPLTVTSAQKNPTAFYLCASRNVAGLYEQYFGPGTRLTVT.

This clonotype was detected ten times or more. CDR3 region: CASSKDRANTGELFF. The CDR3 bases are TGTGCCAGCAGCAAGGACAGGGCTAACACCGGGGAGCTGTTTTTT. The chain employs TRBV11-2 and TRBJ2-2, with 8 bases matching TRBD1. Per the germline V gene, CDR1 is SGHAT and CDR2 is FQNNGV. The CDR3 length is 15 residues. V was pared by 5 bases and J by 2 bases, with 4 bases of the junction left unmatched.

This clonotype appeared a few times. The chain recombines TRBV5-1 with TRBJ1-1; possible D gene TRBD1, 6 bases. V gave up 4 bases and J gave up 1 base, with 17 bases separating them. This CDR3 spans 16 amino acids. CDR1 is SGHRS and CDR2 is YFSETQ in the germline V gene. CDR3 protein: CASSQTGFSRNTEAFF. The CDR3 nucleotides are TGCGCCAGCAGCCAGACAGGTTTTTCTAGGAACACTGAAGCTTTCTTT.

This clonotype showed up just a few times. The CDR3 DNA is TGCGCCAGCAGCCAAGATGGAGGACTAGCTTTCGGGGAGCTGTTTTTT. Translating gives CASSQDGGLAFGELFF. The chain recombines TRBV4-3 with TRBJ2-2, with TRBD2 matching 8 bases. The CDR3 loop spans 16 amino acids. The ends lost 0 bases at V and 7 bases at J; junction bases unmatched: 7. Germline loops: CDR1 LGHNA, CDR2 YSLEER.

The CDR3 region has the DNA TGTGCCAGCAGCTTTAGCCTGGCGGGTGAGACCCAGTACTTC. This gives the protein CASSFSLAGETQYF. V and J are TRBV5-8 and TRBJ2-5; D is perhaps TRBD2 (5 bases). V lost 2 bases and J 5 bases, leaving 13 bases between the germline ends. The CDR3 has 14 amino acids. In germline, CDR1 is SGHTS, CDR2 YDEGEE.

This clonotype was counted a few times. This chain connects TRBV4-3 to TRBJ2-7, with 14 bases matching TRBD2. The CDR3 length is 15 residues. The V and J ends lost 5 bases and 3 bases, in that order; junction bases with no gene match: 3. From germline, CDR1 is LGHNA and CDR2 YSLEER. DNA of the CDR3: TGCGCCAGCAGCATGGGGACTAGCGGGAGCTACGAGCAGTACTTC. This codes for CASSMGTSGSYEQYF.

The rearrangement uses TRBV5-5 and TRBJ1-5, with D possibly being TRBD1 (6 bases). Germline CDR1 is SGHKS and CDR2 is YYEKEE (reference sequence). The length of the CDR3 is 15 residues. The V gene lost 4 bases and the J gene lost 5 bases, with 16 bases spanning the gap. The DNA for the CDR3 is TGTGCCAGCAGCCCCTTGGGGGGCCAGGATCAGCCCCAGCATTTT. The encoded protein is CASSPLGGQDQPQHF.

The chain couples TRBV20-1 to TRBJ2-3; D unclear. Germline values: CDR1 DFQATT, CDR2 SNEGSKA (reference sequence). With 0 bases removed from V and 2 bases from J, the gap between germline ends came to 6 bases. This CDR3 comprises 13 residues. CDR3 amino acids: CSAREVFTDTQYF. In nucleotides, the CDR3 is TGCAGTGCTAGAGAGGTGTTCACAGATACGCAGTATTTT.

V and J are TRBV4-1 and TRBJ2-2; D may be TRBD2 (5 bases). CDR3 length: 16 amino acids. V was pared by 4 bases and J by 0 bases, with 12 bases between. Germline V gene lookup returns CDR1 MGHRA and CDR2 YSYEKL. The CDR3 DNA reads TGCGCCAGCAGCCTTCTCCCGGGAACGAACACCGGGGAGCTGTTTTTT. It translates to CASSLLPGTNTGELFF.

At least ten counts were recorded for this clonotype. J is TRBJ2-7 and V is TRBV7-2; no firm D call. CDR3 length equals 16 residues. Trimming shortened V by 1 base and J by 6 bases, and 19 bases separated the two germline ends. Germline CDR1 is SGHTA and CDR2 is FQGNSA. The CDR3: CASSLGGSGRRGEQYF. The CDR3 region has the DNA TGTGCCAGCAGCTTAGGGGGTTCCGGACGGAGAGGCGAGCAGTACTTC.

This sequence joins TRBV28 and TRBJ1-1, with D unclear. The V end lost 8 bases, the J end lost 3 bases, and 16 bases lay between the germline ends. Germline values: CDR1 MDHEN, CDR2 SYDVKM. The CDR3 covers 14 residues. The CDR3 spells CASVEVGRDTEAFF. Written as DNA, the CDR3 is TGTGCCAGCGTGGAGGTGGGAAGGGACACTGAAGCTTTCTTT.

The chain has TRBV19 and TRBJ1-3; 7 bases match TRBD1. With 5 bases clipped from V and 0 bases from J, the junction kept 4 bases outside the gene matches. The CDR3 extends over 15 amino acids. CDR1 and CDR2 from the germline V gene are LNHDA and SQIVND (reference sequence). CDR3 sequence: CASSPTGASGNTIYF. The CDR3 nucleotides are TGTGCCAGTAGTCCCACAGGGGCCTCTGGAAACACCATATATTTT.

CDR3 coding DNA: TGTGCCTGGAGCAACCCAGCCAATGAGCAGTTCTTC. Encoded protein: CAWSNPANEQFF. The V and J genes are TRBV30 and TRBJ2-1; D is undetermined. Germline assignment: CDR1 GTSNPN and CDR2 SVGIG (reference sequence). Trimming pared 3 bases from V and 6 bases from J, leaving 9 bases between. The CDR3 is 12 residues long.

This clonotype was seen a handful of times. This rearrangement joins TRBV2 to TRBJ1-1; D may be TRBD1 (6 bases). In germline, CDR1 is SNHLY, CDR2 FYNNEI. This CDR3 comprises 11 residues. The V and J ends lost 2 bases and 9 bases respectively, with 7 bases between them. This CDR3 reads CASSETGKAFF. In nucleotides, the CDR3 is TGTGCCAGCAGTGAAACAGGGAAAGCTTTCTTT.

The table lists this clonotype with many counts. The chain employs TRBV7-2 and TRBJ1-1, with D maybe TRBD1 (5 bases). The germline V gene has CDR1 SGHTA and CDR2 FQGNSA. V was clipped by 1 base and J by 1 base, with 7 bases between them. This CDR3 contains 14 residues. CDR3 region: CASSLDGANTEAFF. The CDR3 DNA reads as TGTGCCAGCAGCTTAGATGGGGCGAACACTGAAGCTTTCTTT.

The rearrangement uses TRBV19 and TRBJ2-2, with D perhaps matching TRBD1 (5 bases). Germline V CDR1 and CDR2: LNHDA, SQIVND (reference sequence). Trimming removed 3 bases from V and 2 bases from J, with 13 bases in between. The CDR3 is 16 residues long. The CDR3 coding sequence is TGTGCCAGTAGTATCCTGGGGCCCCAAAACACCGGGGAGCTGTTTTTT. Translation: CASSILGPQNTGELFF.

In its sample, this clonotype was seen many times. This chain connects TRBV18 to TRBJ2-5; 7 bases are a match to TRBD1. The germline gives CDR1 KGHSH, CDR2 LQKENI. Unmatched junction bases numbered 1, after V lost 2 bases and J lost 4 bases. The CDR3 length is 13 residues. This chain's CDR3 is CASSPGTVETQYF. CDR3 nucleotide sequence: TGTGCCAGCTCACCAGGGACAGTAGAGACCCAGTACTTC.

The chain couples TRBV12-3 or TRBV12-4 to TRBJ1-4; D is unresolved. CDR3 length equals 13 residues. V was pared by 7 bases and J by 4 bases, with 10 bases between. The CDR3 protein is CASNRALNEKLFF. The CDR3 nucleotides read TGTGCCAGCAATCGGGCCCTTAATGAAAAACTGTTTTTT.

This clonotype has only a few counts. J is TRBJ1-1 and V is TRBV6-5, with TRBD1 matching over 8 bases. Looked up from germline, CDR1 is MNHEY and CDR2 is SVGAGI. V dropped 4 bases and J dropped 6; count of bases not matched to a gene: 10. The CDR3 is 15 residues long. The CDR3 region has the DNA TGTGCCAGCAGTTCAATAAATCAGGGGGCCGCTGAAGCTTTCTTT. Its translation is CASSSINQGAAEAFF.

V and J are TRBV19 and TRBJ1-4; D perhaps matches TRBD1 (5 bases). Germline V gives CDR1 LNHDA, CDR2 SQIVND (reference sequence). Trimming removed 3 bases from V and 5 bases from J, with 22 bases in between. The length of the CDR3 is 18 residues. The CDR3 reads CASSMVLGSRGLNEKLFF. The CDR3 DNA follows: TGTGCCAGTAGTATGGTCCTTGGAAGTAGGGGACTCAATGAAAAACTGTTTTTT. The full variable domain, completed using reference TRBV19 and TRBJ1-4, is DGGITQSPKYLFRKEGQNVTLSCEQNLNHDAMYWYRQDPGQGLRLIYYSQIVNDFQKGDIAEGYSVSREKKESFPLTVTSAQKNPTAFYLCASSMVLGSRGLNEKLFFGSGTQLSVL.

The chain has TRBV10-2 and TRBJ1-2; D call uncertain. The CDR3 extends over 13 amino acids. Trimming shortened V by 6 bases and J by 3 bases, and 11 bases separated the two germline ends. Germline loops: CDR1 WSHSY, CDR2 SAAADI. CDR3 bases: TGCGCCAGCAGGGCACAGAGGGACTATGGCTACACCTTC. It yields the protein CASRAQRDYGYTF.

The CDR3 loop reads CASRPLNYNEQFF. In nucleotides, the CDR3 is TGTGCCAGCAGGCCTCTAAACTACAATGAGCAGTTCTTC. The chain employs TRBV12-3 or TRBV12-4 and TRBJ2-1; D call uncertain. The CDR3 length is 13 residues. V gave up 6 bases and J gave up 3 bases, with 9 bases separating them.

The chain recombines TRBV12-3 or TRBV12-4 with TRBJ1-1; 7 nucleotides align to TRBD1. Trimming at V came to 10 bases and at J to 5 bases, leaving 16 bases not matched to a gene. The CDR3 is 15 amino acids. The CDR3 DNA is TGTGCCACCACTAGAGGGGGCCTTACGGGAACTGAAGCTTTCTTT. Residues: CATTRGGLTGTEAFF.

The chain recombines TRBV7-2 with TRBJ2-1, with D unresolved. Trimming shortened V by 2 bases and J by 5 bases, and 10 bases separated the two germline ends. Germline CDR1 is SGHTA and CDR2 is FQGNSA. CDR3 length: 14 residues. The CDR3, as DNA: TGTGCCAGCAGCTTAATGGAACAGAACAATGAGCAGTTCTTC. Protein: CASSLMEQNNEQFF.

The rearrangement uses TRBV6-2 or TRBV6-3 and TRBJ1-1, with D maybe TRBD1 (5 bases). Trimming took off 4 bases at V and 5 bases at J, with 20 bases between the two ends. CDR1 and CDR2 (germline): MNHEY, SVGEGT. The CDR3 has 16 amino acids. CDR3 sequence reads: CASSSPGTVKETEAFF. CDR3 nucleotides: TGTGCCAGCAGTTCCCCAGGGACGGTAAAGGAGACTGAAGCTTTCTTT.

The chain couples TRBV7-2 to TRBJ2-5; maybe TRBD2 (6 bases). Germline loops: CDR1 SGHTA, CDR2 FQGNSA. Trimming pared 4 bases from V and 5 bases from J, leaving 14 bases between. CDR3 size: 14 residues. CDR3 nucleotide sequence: TGTGCCAGCAGCTCACGGAGCGGGTCGGAGACCCAGTACTTC. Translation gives CASSSRSGSETQYF.

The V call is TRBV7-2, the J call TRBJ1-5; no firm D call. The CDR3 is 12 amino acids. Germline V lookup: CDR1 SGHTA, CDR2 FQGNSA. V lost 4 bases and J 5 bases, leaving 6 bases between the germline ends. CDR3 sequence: CASSSQDQPQHF. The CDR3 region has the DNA TGTGCCAGCAGCTCCCAAGATCAGCCCCAGCATTTT. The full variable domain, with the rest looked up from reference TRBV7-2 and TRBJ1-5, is GAGVSQSPSNKVTEKGKDVELRCDPISGHTALYWYRQSLGQGLEFLIYFQGNSAPDKSGLPSDRFSAERTGGSVSTLTIQRTQQEDSAVYLCASSSQDQPQHFGDGTRLSIL.

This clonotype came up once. The DNA of the CDR3 is TGTGCCAGCAGCCGTGTGACCCATGAGCAGTTCTTC. Translating gives CASSRVTHEQFF. The chain couples TRBV7-6 to TRBJ2-1; D gene unclear. Germline V gene lookup returns CDR1 SGHVS and CDR2 FNYEAQ. V lost 5 bases to trimming and J lost 8 bases, with 10 bases between them. The CDR3 is 12 residues long.